The 13 T cell receptor beta chains presented below share a single source sample, sequenced in a study of shared clonotypes between healthy human individuals. Here immunoSEQ multiplex PCR was the method, and the copy in TCRdb shows in-frame clones only, minus some. The sample consists of about 680,000 clones, 60% to 75% of them appearing once. The material sequenced was memory CD4+ T cells sorted from blood. Subset here: CD45RA-negative fraction. The receptors shown here come from a woman in her 30s in good health.

This chain uses TRBV27 with TRBJ2-3; the D is unclear. The CDR3 is 16 amino acids. Trimming left V 2 bases short and J 4 bases short, with 16 bases between. From germline, CDR1 is MNHEY and CDR2 SMNVEV (reference sequence). The CDR3 DNA follows: TGTGCCAGCAGTTTAAAGGCAGCCCCGGCCCCAGATACGCAGTATTTT. It codes for CASSLKAAPAPDTQYF.

This clone was picked up many times. The chain joins TRBV6-4 to TRBJ1-2, with TRBD1 as a possible D gene (5 bases). There are 14 residues in the CDR3. Trimming left V 2 bases short and J 7 bases short, with 14 bases between. The germline gives CDR1 MRHNA, CDR2 SNTAGT. DNA for the CDR3: TGTGCCAGCAGTGACAGGGGTCGCGGCGGTGGCTACACCTTC. Translated: CASSDRGRGGGYTF.

The chain joins TRBV6-5 to TRBJ2-5; no clear D. V lost 3 bases to trimming and J lost 0 bases, with 11 bases between them. The CDR3 loop spans 15 amino acids. CDR1 and CDR2 (germline): MNHEY, SVGAGI. CDR3 sequence reads: CASSYSVLNQETQYF. DNA for the CDR3: TGTGCCAGCAGTTATTCAGTGTTGAACCAAGAGACCCAGTACTTC.

The gene calls are TRBV6-6 and TRBJ1-2; 8 bases align to TRBD1. V dropped 8 bases and J dropped 2; count of bases not matched to a gene: 10. CDR1 and CDR2 from the germline V gene are MNHNY and SVGAGI (reference sequence). This CDR3 has 15 amino acids. CDR3 protein: CASGISGQGNYGYTF. For the CDR3, the DNA is TGTGCCAGCGGAATCTCCGGACAGGGAAACTATGGCTACACCTTC.

This CDR3 is CAIRGQNSGNTIYF. The CDR3 DNA is TGTGCCATCAGAGGACAAAACTCTGGAAACACCATATATTTT. The V call is TRBV10-3, the J call TRBJ1-3, with a tentative D call TRBD1 (5 bases). CDR1 ENHRY and CDR2 SYGVKD come from the germline V gene. Trimming cost V 6 bases and J 0 bases, with 9 bases left between them. This CDR3 is built from 14 residues.

The V call is TRBV20-1, the J call TRBJ2-5, with a tentative D call TRBD2 (5 bases). V gave up 3 bases and J gave up 7 bases, with 9 bases separating them. The V gene's germline CDR1 is DFQATT and CDR2 SNEGSKA (reference sequence). There are 11 residues in the CDR3. DNA of the CDR3: TGCAGTGCTAGGGACTTGGGGACCCAGTACTTC. Residues: CSARDLGTQYF.

The V and J genes are TRBV28 and TRBJ1-2, with 7 bases lining up with TRBD1. V trimming: 8 bases; J trimming: 4 bases; junction bases outside the gene matches: 10. CDR1 is MDHEN and CDR2 is SYDVKM in the germline V gene. The length of the CDR3 is 14 residues. The CDR3 protein is CASGTGTVLYGYTF. CDR3 nucleotide sequence: TGTGCCAGCGGAACCGGGACAGTCCTCTATGGCTACACCTTC.

The rearrangement joins TRBV18 to TRBJ2-6, with 7 bases matching TRBD1. CDR1 KGHSH and CDR2 LQKENI come from the germline V gene. Trimming removed 2 bases from V and 6 bases from J; junction bases left unmatched: 7. CDR3 length equals 16 residues. The CDR3 DNA follows: TGTGCCAGCTCACCAGAGGAACAGGGGTTGGCCAACGTCCTGACTTTC. Translated, it gives CASSPEEQGLANVLTF.

The count of this clone is one. Mismatch with germline at one junction end may stem from a read error. The sample carries other DNA sequences with the same CDR3. V usage is TRBV11-2 and J usage is TRBJ2-7; D might be TRBD1 (6 bases). Germline lookup yields CDR1 SGHAT and CDR2 FQNNGV. The CDR3 runs to 16 residues. The DNA for the CDR3 is TGTGCCAGCAGCTTAGATCGGTTAGGTGGGGGACACGAGCAATACTTC. It encodes CASSLDRLGGGHEQYF.

V gene TRBV7-8 combines with J gene TRBJ2-3; D is undetermined. V was pared by 4 bases and J by 4 bases, with 15 bases between. The CDR3 covers 15 residues. The germline V gene encodes CDR1 SGHVS and CDR2 FQNEAQ. This chain's CDR3 is CASSSGRVSADTQYF. In nucleotides, the CDR3 is TGTGCCAGCAGCTCGGGCCGGGTATCCGCAGATACGCAGTATTTT.

This clone has a handful of counts. The rearrangement joins TRBV5-1 to TRBJ1-2; D not resolved. Trimming removed 4 bases at V and 0 bases at J, with 16 bases between. Germline CDR1 SGHRS, CDR2 YFSETQ. The CDR3 is made up of 16 amino acids. CDR3 amino acids: CASSRDLQRSNYGYTF. The CDR3 nucleotides read TGCGCCAGCAGCAGGGATCTTCAGCGATCTAACTATGGCTACACCTTC.

This chain uses TRBV28 with TRBJ2-7; 9 bases agree with TRBD1. The germline V gene has CDR1 MDHEN and CDR2 SYDVKM. The length of the CDR3 is 16 residues. Losses at the gene ends were 5 bases for V and 1 base for J; bases not matched to a gene: 9. CDR3 DNA: TGTGCCAGCAGTCCCCACACAGGGGGCACATCCTACGAGCAGTACTTC. Protein: CASSPHTGGTSYEQYF.

The V gene is TRBV5-4, the J gene TRBJ1-1, with a tentative D call TRBD1 (5 bases). V shed 3 bases and J shed 4 bases, with 13 bases lying between them. CDR3 length: 14 residues. CDR1 is SGHNT, CDR2 YYREEE, per germline (reference sequence). In DNA form, the CDR3 reads TGTGCCAGCAGCTCAGTAGGGGAGGGCACTGAAGCTTTCTTT. It translates to CASSSVGEGTEAFF.